Shown below are 32 T cell receptor beta chains from a single sample sequenced in a study of OX40 agonist ivuxolimab in advanced cancers. Libraries were built with the immunoSEQ multiplex PCR assay. TCRdb holds this immuneACCESS table with in-frame rearrangements only. Some clones are missing; in checked studies, unresolved V genes explain under half, and the rest has no known cause. In all, the sample holds tens of thousands of clones, and 80% to 85% of those were seen once. The ten largest clones take up 3.5% to 4.5% of the sample. This specimen consisted of CD4+ or CD8+ T cells sorted from blood, obtained in a trial of the OX40 agonist ivuxolimab. These receptors came from an adult with an advanced solid tumor such as melanoma, head and neck, liver or kidney cancer.

V and J are TRBV6-5 and TRBJ1-5; D not certain. The CDR3 consists of 12 residues. Trimming removed 6 bases at V and 6 bases at J, with 9 bases between. From germline, CDR1 is MNHEY and CDR2 SVGAGI. The CDR3 DNA sequence: TGTGCCAGCAGCCACCGGGGTCAGCCCCAGCATTTT. It translates to CASSHRGQPQHF.

The rearrangement joins TRBV7-8 to TRBJ1-1; 9 nucleotides agree with TRBD1. The CDR3 is 15 amino acids. CDR1 and CDR2 (germline): SGHVS, FQNEAQ. J was trimmed by 4 bases and V by 4 bases; bases with no gene match: 7. The CDR3 loop is CASSSHRGQGTEAFF. The CDR3 region has the DNA TGTGCCAGCAGCTCCCACAGGGGGCAGGGCACTGAAGCTTTCTTT.

The genes are TRBV2 and TRBJ2-7; D is ambiguous. Trimming took 6 bases from V and 0 from J, leaving 12 bases between them. This CDR3 is built from 14 residues. The V gene's germline CDR1 is SNHLY and CDR2 FYNNEI. The CDR3 sequence is CASRKIITSYEQYF. The CDR3, as DNA: TGTGCCAGCAGAAAAATTATTACCTCCTACGAGCAGTACTTC.

The V gene is TRBV15, the J gene TRBJ2-5; D gene unclear. There are 12 residues in the CDR3. Looked up from germline, CDR1 is LNHNV and CDR2 is YYDKDF (reference sequence). V dropped 0 bases and J dropped 4 bases, with 3 bases sitting between them. The CDR3 region is CATSRDPETQYF. Written as DNA, the CDR3 is TGTGCCACCAGCAGAGATCCAGAGACCCAGTACTTC.

The chain links TRBV15 to TRBJ2-1; 8 bases are a match to TRBD1. From germline, CDR1 is LNHNV and CDR2 YYDKDF (reference sequence). The CDR3 is made up of 17 amino acids. The junction had 6 bases not matched to a gene; V was cut back by 2 bases and J by 0 bases. The CDR3 is CATSRTGQGGSYNEQFF. In DNA, the CDR3 is TGTGCCACCAGCAGAACAGGACAGGGTGGCTCCTACAATGAGCAGTTCTTC.

The gene calls are TRBV15 and TRBJ1-5; possible D gene TRBD1, 5 bases. Trimming removed 2 bases from V and 4 bases from J, with 9 bases in between. The germline V gene encodes CDR1 LNHNV and CDR2 YYDKDF (reference sequence). This CDR3 has 14 amino acids. CDR3 nucleotides: TGTGCCACCAGCAGACCACAGGTGAATCAGCCCCAGCATTTT. This sequence encodes CATSRPQVNQPQHF.

This chain connects TRBV28 to TRBJ2-7; D is tentatively TRBD1 or TRBD2 (5 bases each). There are 14 residues in the CDR3. CDR1 is MDHEN and CDR2 is SYDVKM in the germline V gene. Deletions cut 3 bases from V and 3 bases from J, with 12 bases between. CDR3 sequence: CASSLGVGGYEQYF. CDR3 nucleotide sequence: TGTGCCAGCAGTTTGGGGGTAGGCGGCTACGAGCAGTACTTC.

To note about this clone: A junction boundary mismatches the germline segment, possibly from a read error. This chain links TRBV7-9 with TRBJ2-7; a weak D match, TRBD1 (5 bases). This CDR3 has 14 residues. Germline V lookup: CDR1 SEHNR, CDR2 FQNEAQ (reference sequence). CDR3: CASRLGAVSYEQYF. The CDR3 nucleotides are TGTGCCAGCAGATTAGGGGCAGTATCCTACGAGCAGTACTTC.

CDR3 protein: CASSLSLAPLYGYTF. CDR3 nucleotide sequence: TGTGCCAGCAGCTTAAGCCTGGCCCCCCTCTATGGCTACACCTTC. The chain carries TRBV7-3 and TRBJ1-2; unclear D gene. The CDR3 has 15 amino acids. CDR1 is SGHTA and CDR2 is FQGTGA in the germline V gene. V was cut by 1 base and J by 4 bases, with 13 bases left in between.

V gene TRBV2 combines with J gene TRBJ2-5; 8 bases align to TRBD2. V gave up 6 bases and J gave up 5 bases; unmatched junction bases: 5. Germline CDR1 is SNHLY and CDR2 is FYNNEI. CDR3 size: 13 residues. The CDR3 protein is CASRQTSAETQYF. As DNA, the CDR3 is TGTGCCAGCAGGCAGACTAGCGCGGAGACCCAGTACTTC.

Only a few counts were recorded for this clone. This chain links TRBV7-9 with TRBJ2-5, with D perhaps being TRBD1 or TRBD2 (5 bases each). The germline V gene encodes CDR1 SEHNR and CDR2 FQNEAQ (reference sequence). This CDR3 is built from 14 residues. Trimming took off 5 bases at V and 3 bases at J, with 13 bases between the two ends. The DNA for the CDR3 is TGTGCCAGCAGCACAAGAGGGACGGAAGAGACCCAGTACTTC. It translates to CASSTRGTEETQYF. Using reference TRBV7-9 and TRBJ2-5 for the parts outside the CDR3, the full variable domain is DTGVSQNPRHKITKRGQNVTFRCDPISEHNRLYWYRQTLGQGPEFLTYFQNEAQLEKSRLLSDRFSAERPKGSFSTLEIQRTEQGDSAMYLCASSTRGTEETQYFGPGTRLLVL.

The chain links TRBV20-1 to TRBJ1-2; no clear D. Trimming removed 5 bases at V and 12 bases at J, with 16 bases between. CDR1 DFQATT and CDR2 SNEGSKA come from the germline V gene (reference sequence). This CDR3 spans 11 amino acids. The CDR3 sequence is CSAVNGQPNTF. As DNA, the CDR3 is TGCAGTGCTGTTAACGGCCAGCCTAACACCTTC.

The chain employs TRBV7-3 and TRBJ2-1, with D perhaps matching TRBD1 (5 bases). Germline V gene lookup returns CDR1 SGHTA and CDR2 FQGTGA. Between the trimmed V and J ends, which lost 2 bases and 7 bases, there was a span of 9 bases. The length of the CDR3 is 13 residues. This CDR3 is CASSLGASNEQFF. CDR3 sequence (DNA): TGTGCCAGCAGCTTAGGGGCGTCTAATGAGCAGTTCTTC.

The chain employs TRBV28 and TRBJ1-5; D is undetermined. Trimming left V 2 bases short and J 2 bases short, with 10 bases between. Germline assignment: CDR1 MDHEN and CDR2 SYDVKM. The CDR3 totals 15 residues. The CDR3 sequence: CASSLPLAGNQPQHF. The DNA of the CDR3 is TGTGCCAGCAGTTTACCCCTGGCGGGCAATCAGCCCCAGCATTTT. Full variable domain (rest looked up from reference TRBV28 and TRBJ1-5): DVKVTQSSRYLVKRTGEKVFLECVQDMDHENMFWYRQDPGLGLRLIYFSYDVKMKEKGDIPEGYSVSREKKERFSLILESASTNQTSMYLCASSLPLAGNQPQHFGDGTRLSIL.

This chain uses TRBV5-5 with TRBJ1-6; possibly TRBD1 for D (6 bases). Looked up from germline, CDR1 is SGHKS and CDR2 is YYEKEE (reference sequence). The CDR3 contains 16 residues. V shed 5 bases and J shed 2 bases, with 14 bases lying between them. CDR3: CASRSGEGTYNSPLHF. In nucleotides, the CDR3 is TGTGCCAGCAGGTCAGGGGAGGGCACCTATAATTCACCCCTCCACTTT.

This clone was seen only a few times. The chain recombines TRBV2 with TRBJ1-2; tentative D call: TRBD1 (6 bases). The V gene's germline CDR1 is SNHLY and CDR2 FYNNEI. Trimming cost V 1 base and J 3 bases, with 9 bases left between them. This CDR3 is built from 14 residues. The CDR3 sequence: CASSEEGGYYGYTF. CDR3 sequence (DNA): TGTGCCAGCAGTGAAGAGGGGGGATACTATGGCTACACCTTC. The full variable domain, rest sourced from reference TRBV2 and TRBJ1-2, is EPEVTQTPSHQVTQMGQEVILRCVPISNHLYFYWYRQILGQKVEFLVSFYNNEISEKSEIFDDQFSVERPDGSNFTLKIRSTKLEDSAMYFCASSEEGGYYGYTFGSGTRLTVV.

This clone was seen a few times. The chain joins TRBV19 to TRBJ1-5; D is unresolved. The CDR3 is 15 amino acids. Trimming left V 1 base short and J 1 base short, with 8 bases between. The germline gives CDR1 LNHDA, CDR2 SQIVND (reference sequence). CDR3 in amino acids: CASSIGRTSNQPQHF. The CDR3 DNA follows: TGTGCCAGTAGTATAGGCAGGACCAGCAATCAGCCCCAGCATTTT.

The gene calls are TRBV7-6 and TRBJ2-7; the D is unclear. Per germline, CDR1 SGHVS and CDR2 FNYEAQ. V dropped 5 bases and J dropped 5 bases, with 16 bases sitting between them. The CDR3 is 14 residues long. CDR3: CASSRSPGRNEQYF. CDR3 nucleotide sequence: TGTGCCAGCAGCCGAAGTCCGGGCCGCAACGAGCAGTACTTC.

The chain combines TRBV29-1 with TRBJ1-1; D is ambiguous. Germline V lookup: CDR1 SQVTM, CDR2 ANQGSEA. There are 10 residues in the CDR3. V was cut by 6 bases and J by 8 bases, with 10 bases left in between. For the CDR3, the DNA is TGCAGCGTAGGACTAACCGAAGCTTTCTTT. Translating gives CSVGLTEAFF.

The rearrangement links TRBV4-3 to TRBJ1-1, with a possible D match to TRBD1 (5 bases). The CDR3 has 16 residues. Between the trimmed V and J ends, which lost 1 base and 3 bases, there was a span of 15 bases. Per the germline V gene, CDR1 is LGHNA and CDR2 is YSLEER. The CDR3 sequence: CASSQGRPGFDTEAFF. In DNA form, the CDR3 reads TGCGCCAGCAGCCAAGGCCGTCCAGGGTTTGACACTGAAGCTTTCTTT.

V gene TRBV7-9 combines with J gene TRBJ1-4; D remains unclear. V gave up 3 bases and J gave up 4 bases, with 12 bases separating them. The CDR3 spans 15 residues. Germline CDR1 SEHNR, CDR2 FQNEAQ (reference sequence). For the CDR3, the DNA is TGTGCCAGCAGCTTGGAAGCGGGCTTTAATGAAAAACTGTTTTTT. Its protein product is CASSLEAGFNEKLFF.

V gene TRBV7-2 combines with J gene TRBJ1-2; 9 bases agree with TRBD1. V shed 4 bases and J 5 bases; nucleotides not matched to a gene: 5. Germline V gives CDR1 SGHTA, CDR2 FQGNSA. The CDR3 runs 14 residues. The DNA of the CDR3 is TGTGCCAGCAGCTCTCCGGGACAGGGTTATGGCTACACCTTC. Protein: CASSSPGQGYGYTF. The full variable domain, in which reference TRBV7-2 and TRBJ1-2 provide the parts outside the CDR3, is GAGVSQSPSNKVTEKGKDVELRCDPISGHTALYWYRQSLGQGLEFLIYFQGNSAPDKSGLPSDRFSAERTGGSVSTLTIQRTQQEDSAVYLCASSSPGQGYGYTFGSGTRLTVV.

CDR3 amino acids: CASSEFDGRPIEQFF. CDR3 DNA: TGTGCCAGCAGTGAATTCGACGGGCGGCCGATAGAGCAGTTCTTC. The V call is TRBV6-1, the J call TRBJ2-1; no clear D gene. The length of the CDR3 is 15 residues. The germline V and J ends were trimmed by 2 bases and 10 bases, with 18 bases remaining between them. Germline V gives CDR1 MNHNS, CDR2 SASEGT.

This chain joins TRBV5-4 and TRBJ1-2; D gene unclear. The V gene's germline CDR1 is SGHNT and CDR2 YYREEE (reference sequence). The CDR3 length is 15 residues. Trimming took 2 bases from V and 6 from J, leaving 17 bases between them. The CDR3 DNA follows: TGTGCCAGCAGCTTAGAGGCAGGCCCTCGTGATGGCTACACCTTC. It yields the protein CASSLEAGPRDGYTF.

This clone appeared a few times. The chain is built from TRBV15 and TRBJ1-5; D call uncertain. The CDR3 sequence is 15 residues long. Per germline, CDR1 LNHNV and CDR2 YYDKDF (reference sequence). V was clipped by 4 bases and J by 0 bases, with 10 bases between them. The CDR3 DNA follows: TGTGCCACCAGCACCACAGTTCATAGCAATCAGCCCCAGCATTTT. Its translation is CATSTTVHSNQPQHF.

This chain links TRBV7-9 with TRBJ2-7; the D gene could be TRBD1 or TRBD2 (5 bases each). Trimming removed 5 bases at V and 0 bases at J, with 11 bases between. Germline CDR1 reads SEHNR; CDR2 reads FQNEAQ (reference sequence). CDR3 length equals 14 residues. The CDR3 sequence is CASSKGDGSYEQYF. The CDR3 region has the DNA TGTGCCAGCAGCAAAGGGGACGGCTCCTACGAGCAGTACTTC.

The chain carries TRBV7-2 and TRBJ2-4, with 8 bases that match TRBD1. This CDR3 contains 14 residues. Trimming at V came to 4 bases and at J to 9 bases, leaving 8 bases not matched to a gene. Germline V CDR1 and CDR2: SGHTA, FQGNSA. CDR3 nucleotides: TGTGCCAGCAGCTCGTCCAGGGGGCAGAGCATTCAGTACTTC. Translation: CASSSSRGQSIQYF.

This rearrangement joins TRBV5-1 to TRBJ1-1; tentatively, D is TRBD1 (6 bases). Trimming removed 0 bases at V and 4 bases at J, with 10 bases between. The germline V gene has CDR1 SGHRS and CDR2 YFSETQ. This CDR3 is 14 amino acids long. CDR3 residues: CASSLGDIPTEAFF. As DNA, the CDR3 is TGCGCCAGCAGCTTGGGGGACATCCCCACTGAAGCTTTCTTT. Full variable domain (missing parts from reference TRBV5-1 and TRBJ1-1): KAGVTQTPRYLIKTRGQQVTLSCSPISGHRSVSWYQQTPGQGLQFLFEYFSETQRNKGNFPGRFSGRQFSNSRSEMNVSTLELGDSALYLCASSLGDIPTEAFFGQGTRLTVV.

The chain joins TRBV11-2 to TRBJ2-7; no clear D gene. V was cut by 5 bases and J by 2 bases, with 16 bases left in between. CDR3 length equals 15 residues. From germline, CDR1 is SGHAT and CDR2 FQNNGV. For the CDR3, the DNA is TGTGCCAGCAGCGCAGCCTCCCGGCCAACCTACGAGCAGTACTTC. Amino acids: CASSAASRPTYEQYF.

This CDR3 is CASSLILTGGANEQYF. For the CDR3, the DNA is TGTGCCAGCAGCTTAATCCTGACAGGGGGGGCCAACGAGCAGTACTTC. The chain carries TRBV7-8 and TRBJ2-7; 9 bases are shared with TRBD1. J lost 5 bases, V lost 2 bases, and 10 bases had no gene match. The CDR3 has 16 residues. CDR1 and CDR2 from the germline V gene are SGHVS and FQNEAQ.

CDR3 in DNA: TGTGCCAGCAGTACCTTAACCCCGGGACAGGGGCCCTCTGGGGCCAACGTCCTGACTTTC. Protein sequence: CASSTLTPGQGPSGANVLTF. The chain combines TRBV21-1 with TRBJ2-6; the table's D call, TRBD1, was not checked against the DNA. TRBV21-1 is an annotated pseudogene. The CDR3 consists of 20 residues.

This chain uses TRBV6-5 with TRBJ2-7; possibly TRBD1 or TRBD2 for D (5 bases each). This CDR3 is 13 amino acids long. V was pared by 10 bases and J by 1 base, with 14 bases between. The germline CDR1 and CDR2 sequences are MNHEY and SVGAGI. CDR3 sequence: CATLRDGSYEQYF. The CDR3 DNA follows: TGTGCCACCTTACGGGACGGTTCCTACGAGCAGTACTTC.